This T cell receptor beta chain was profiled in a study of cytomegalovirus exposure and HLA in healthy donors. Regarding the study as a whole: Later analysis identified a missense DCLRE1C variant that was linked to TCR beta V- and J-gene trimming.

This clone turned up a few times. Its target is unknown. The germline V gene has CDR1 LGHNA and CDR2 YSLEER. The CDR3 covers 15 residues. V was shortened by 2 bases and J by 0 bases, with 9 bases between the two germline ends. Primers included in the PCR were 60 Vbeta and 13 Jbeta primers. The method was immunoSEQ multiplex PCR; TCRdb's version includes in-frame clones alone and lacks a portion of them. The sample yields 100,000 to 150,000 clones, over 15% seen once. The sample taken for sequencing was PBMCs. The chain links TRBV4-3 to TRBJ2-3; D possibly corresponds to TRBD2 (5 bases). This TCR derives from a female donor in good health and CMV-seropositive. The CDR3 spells CASSQLLESTDTQYF. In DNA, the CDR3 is TGCGCCAGCAGCCAACTACTAGAGAGCACAGATACGCAGTATTTT.